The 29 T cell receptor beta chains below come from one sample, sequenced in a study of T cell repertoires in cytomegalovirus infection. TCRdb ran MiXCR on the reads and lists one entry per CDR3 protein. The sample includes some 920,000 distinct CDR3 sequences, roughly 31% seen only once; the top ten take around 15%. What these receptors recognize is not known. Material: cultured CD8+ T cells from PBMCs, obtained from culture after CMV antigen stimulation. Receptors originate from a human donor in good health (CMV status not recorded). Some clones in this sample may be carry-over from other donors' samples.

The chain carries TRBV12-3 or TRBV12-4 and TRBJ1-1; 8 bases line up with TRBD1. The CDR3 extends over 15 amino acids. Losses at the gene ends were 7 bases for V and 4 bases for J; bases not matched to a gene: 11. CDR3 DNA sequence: TGTGCCAGCACCTGGACAGGGCGGGTCGGCACTGAAGCTTTCTTT. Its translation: CASTWTGRVGTEAFF.

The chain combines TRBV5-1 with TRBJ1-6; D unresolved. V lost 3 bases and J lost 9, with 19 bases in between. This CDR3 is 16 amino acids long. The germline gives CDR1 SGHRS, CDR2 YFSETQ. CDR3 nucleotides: TGCGCCAGCAGCTCTAGAGAGGGAGTCCGTGGTTCACCCCTCCACTTT. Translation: CASSSREGVRGSPLHF. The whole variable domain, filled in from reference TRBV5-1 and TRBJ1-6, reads KAGVTQTPRYLIKTRGQQVTLSCSPISGHRSVSWYQQTPGQGLQFLFEYFSETQRNKGNFPGRFSGRQFSNSRSEMNVSTLELGDSALYLCASSSREGVRGSPLHFGNGTRLTVT.

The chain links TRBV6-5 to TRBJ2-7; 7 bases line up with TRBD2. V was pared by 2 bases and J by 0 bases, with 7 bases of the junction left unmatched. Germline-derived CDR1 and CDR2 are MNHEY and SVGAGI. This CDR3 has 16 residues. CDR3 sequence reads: CASSYRPSGDSYEQYF. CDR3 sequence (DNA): TGTGCCAGCAGTTACCGCCCTAGCGGAGACTCCTACGAGCAGTACTTC.

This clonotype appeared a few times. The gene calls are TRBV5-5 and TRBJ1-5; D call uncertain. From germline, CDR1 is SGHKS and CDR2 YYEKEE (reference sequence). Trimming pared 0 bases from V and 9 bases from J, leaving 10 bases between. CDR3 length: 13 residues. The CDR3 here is CASSLDLPLPQHF. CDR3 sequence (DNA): TGTGCCAGCAGCTTGGATTTGCCGCTGCCCCAGCATTTT.

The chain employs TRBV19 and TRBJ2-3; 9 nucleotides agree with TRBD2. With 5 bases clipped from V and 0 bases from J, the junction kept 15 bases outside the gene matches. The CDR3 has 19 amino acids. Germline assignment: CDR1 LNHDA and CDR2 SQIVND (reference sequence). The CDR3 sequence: CASSEVVISGGRSTDTQYF. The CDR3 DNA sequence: TGTGCCAGTAGTGAGGTGGTAATAAGCGGGGGGCGAAGCACAGATACGCAGTATTTT.

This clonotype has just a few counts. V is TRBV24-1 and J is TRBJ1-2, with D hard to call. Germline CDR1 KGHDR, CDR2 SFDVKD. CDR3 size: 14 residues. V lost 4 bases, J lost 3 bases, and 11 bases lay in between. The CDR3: CATSDVGRDYGYTF. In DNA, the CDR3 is TGTGCCACCAGTGACGTGGGTCGCGACTATGGCTACACCTTC.

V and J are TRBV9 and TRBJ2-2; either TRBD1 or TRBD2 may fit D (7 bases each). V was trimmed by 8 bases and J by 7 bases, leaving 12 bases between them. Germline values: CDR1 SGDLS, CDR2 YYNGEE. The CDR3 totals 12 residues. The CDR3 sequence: CASTGEGGELFF. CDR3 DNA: TGTGCCAGTACAGGGGAGGGCGGGGAGCTGTTTTTT. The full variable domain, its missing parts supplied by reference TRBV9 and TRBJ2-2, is DSGVTQTPKHLITATGQRVTLRCSPRSGDLSVYWYQQSLDQGLQFLIQYYNGEERAKGNILERFSAQQFPDLHSELNLSSLELGDSALYFCASTGEGGELFFGEGSRLTVL.

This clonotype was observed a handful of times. DNA of the CDR3: TGTGCCAGCAGGCCGGGACTATCGAGCTCCTACGAGCAGTACGTC. This translates into CASRPGLSSSYEQYV. V usage is TRBV27 and J usage is TRBJ2-7, with 7 bases identical to TRBD2. The J segment lost 0 bases and the V segment lost 6 bases, leaving 8 bases of the junction unmatched. Germline assignment: CDR1 MNHEY and CDR2 SMNVEV (reference sequence). The CDR3 covers 15 residues.

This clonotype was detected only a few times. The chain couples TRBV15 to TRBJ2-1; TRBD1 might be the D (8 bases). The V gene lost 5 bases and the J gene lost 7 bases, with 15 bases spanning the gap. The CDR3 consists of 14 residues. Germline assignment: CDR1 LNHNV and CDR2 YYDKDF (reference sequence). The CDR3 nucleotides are TGTGCCACCAGCCGCGGACAGGGAGGGAATGAGCAGTTCTTC. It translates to CATSRGQGGNEQFF.

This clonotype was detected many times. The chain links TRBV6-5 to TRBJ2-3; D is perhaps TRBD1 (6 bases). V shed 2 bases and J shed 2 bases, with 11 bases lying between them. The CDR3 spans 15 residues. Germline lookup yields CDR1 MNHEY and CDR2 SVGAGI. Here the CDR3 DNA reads TGTGCCAGCAGTTACGACAGGCGCGTCACAGATACGCAGTATTTT. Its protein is CASSYDRRVTDTQYF.

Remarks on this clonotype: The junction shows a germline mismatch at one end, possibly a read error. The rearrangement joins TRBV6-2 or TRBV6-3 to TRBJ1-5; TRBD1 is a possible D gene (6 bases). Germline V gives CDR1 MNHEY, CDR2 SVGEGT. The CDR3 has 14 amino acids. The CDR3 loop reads CASSSVAGGQPRHF. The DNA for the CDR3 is TGTGCCAGCAGTTCGGTGGCGGGAGGACAGCCCCGGCATTTT.

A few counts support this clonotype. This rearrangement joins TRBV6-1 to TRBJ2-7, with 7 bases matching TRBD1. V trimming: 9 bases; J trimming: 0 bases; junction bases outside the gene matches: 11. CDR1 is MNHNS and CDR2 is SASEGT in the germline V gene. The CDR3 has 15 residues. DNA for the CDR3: TGTGCCAGGAGTACTACAGGGGAAGACTCCTACGAGCAGTACTTC. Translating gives CARSTTGEDSYEQYF.

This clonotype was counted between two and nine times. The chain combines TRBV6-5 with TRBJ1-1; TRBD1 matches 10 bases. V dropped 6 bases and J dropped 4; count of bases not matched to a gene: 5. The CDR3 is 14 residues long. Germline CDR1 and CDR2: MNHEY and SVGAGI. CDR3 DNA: TGTGCCAGCAGGGTGGGACAGGGGTTCACTGAAGCTTTCTTT. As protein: CASRVGQGFTEAFF.

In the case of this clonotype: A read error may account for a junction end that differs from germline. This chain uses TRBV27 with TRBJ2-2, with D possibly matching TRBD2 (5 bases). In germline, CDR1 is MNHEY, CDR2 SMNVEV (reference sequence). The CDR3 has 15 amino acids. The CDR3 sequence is CASSSRGRQTGELVF. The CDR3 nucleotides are TGTGCCAGCAGTTCGCGAGGAAGACAAACCGGGGAGCTGGTTTTT.

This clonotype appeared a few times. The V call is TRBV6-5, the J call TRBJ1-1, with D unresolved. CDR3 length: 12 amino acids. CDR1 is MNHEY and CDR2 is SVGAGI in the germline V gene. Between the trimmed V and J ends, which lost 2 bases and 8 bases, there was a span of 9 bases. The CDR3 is CASSYEGAEAFF. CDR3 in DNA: TGTGCCAGCAGTTACGAGGGCGCCGAAGCTTTCTTT.

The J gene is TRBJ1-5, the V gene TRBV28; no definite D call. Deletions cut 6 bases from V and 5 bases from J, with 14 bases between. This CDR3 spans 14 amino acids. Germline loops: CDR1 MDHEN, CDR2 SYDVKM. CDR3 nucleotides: TGTGCCAGCAGCCCTTTGTGGGAGGATCAGCCCCAGCATTTT. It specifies CASSPLWEDQPQHF.

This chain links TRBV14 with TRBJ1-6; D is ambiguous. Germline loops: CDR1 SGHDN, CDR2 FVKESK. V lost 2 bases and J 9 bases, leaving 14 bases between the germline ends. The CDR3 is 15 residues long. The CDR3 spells CASSQRAPWASPLHF. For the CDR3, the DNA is TGTGCCAGCAGCCAAAGGGCCCCCTGGGCTTCACCCCTCCACTTT. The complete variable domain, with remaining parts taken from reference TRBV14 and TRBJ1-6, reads EAGVTQFPSHSVIEKGQTVTLRCDPISGHDNLYWYRRVMGKEIKFLLHFVKESKQDESGMPNNRFLAERTGGTYSTLKVQPAELEDSGVYFCASSQRAPWASPLHFGNGTRLTVT.

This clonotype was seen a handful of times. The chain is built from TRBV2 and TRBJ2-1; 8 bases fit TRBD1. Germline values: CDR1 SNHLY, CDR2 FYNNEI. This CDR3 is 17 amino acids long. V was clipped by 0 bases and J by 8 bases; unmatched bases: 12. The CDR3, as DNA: TGTGCCAGCAGTGAAGCTCGAATTGGACAGGGAGTCGATGAGCAGTTCTTC. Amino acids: CASSEARIGQGVDEQFF. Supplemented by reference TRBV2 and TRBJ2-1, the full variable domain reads EPEVTQTPSHQVTQMGQEVILRCVPISNHLYFYWYRQILGQKVEFLVSFYNNEISEKSEIFDDQFSVERPDGSNFTLKIRSTKLEDSAMYFCASSEARIGQGVDEQFFGPGTRLTVL.

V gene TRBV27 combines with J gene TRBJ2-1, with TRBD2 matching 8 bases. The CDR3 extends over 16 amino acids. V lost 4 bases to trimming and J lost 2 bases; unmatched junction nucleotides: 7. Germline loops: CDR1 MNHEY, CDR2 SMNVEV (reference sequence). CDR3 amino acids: CASSYGGGPPYNEQFF. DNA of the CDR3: TGTGCCAGCAGTTATGGCGGGGGGCCTCCCTACAATGAGCAGTTCTTC.

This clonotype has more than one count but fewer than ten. The CDR3 DNA is TGTGCCAGCAGCGTAGTAGGGGCCCCAGATACGCAGTATTTT. As protein: CASSVVGAPDTQYF. The V and J genes are TRBV9 and TRBJ2-3, with TRBD1 as a possible D gene (5 bases). This CDR3 has 14 amino acids. Germline V gives CDR1 SGDLS, CDR2 YYNGEE. V lost 0 bases and J 4 bases, leaving 9 bases between the germline ends.

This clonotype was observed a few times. As DNA, the CDR3 is TGTGCCAGCAGTGATACAGGTGGTGAAGCTTTCTTT. It translates to CASSDTGGEAFF. The chain carries TRBV28 and TRBJ1-1, with D possibly matching TRBD1 (5 bases). This CDR3 is 12 amino acids long. The germline gives CDR1 MDHEN, CDR2 SYDVKM. V lost 5 bases and J 7 bases, leaving 11 bases between the germline ends.

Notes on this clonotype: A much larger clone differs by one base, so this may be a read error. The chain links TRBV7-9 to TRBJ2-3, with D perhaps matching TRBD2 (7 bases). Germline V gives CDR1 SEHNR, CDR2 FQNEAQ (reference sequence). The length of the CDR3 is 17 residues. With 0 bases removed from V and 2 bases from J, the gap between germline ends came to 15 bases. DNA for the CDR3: TGTGCCAGCAGCTTAGCGGGGGGGCGGTCCGCCACAGATACGCAGTATTTT. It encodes CASSLAGGRSATDTQYF. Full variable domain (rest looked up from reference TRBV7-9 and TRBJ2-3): DTGVSQNPRHKITKRGQNVTFRCDPISEHNRLYWYRQTLGQGPEFLTYFQNEAQLEKSRLLSDRFSAERPKGSFSTLEIQRTEQGDSAMYLCASSLAGGRSATDTQYFGPGTRLTVL.

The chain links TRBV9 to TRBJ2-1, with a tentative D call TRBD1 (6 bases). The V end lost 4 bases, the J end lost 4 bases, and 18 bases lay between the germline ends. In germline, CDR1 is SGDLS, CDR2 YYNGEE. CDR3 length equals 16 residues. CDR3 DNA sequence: TGTGCCAGCAGCCCCTCCCAGCAGGGGAATTACAATGAGCAGTTCTTC. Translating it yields CASSPSQQGNYNEQFF.

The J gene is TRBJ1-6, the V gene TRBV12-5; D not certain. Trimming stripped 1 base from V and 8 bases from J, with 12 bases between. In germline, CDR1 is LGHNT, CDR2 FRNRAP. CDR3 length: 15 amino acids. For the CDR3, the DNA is TGTGCTAGTGGTTTGGGATATCCTAGGGATTCACCCCTCCACTTT. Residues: CASGLGYPRDSPLHF. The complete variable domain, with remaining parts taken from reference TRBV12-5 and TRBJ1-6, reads DARVTQTPRHKVTEMGQEVTMRCQPILGHNTVFWYRQTMMQGLELLAYFRNRAPLDDSGMPKDRFSAEMPDATLATLKIQPSEPRDSAVYFCASGLGYPRDSPLHFGNGTRLTVT.

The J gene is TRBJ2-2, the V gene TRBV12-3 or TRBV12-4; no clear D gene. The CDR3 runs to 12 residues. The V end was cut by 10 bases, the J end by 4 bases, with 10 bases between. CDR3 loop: CATSDPTGELFF. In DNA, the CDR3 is TGTGCCACCTCGGACCCCACCGGGGAGCTGTTTTTT.

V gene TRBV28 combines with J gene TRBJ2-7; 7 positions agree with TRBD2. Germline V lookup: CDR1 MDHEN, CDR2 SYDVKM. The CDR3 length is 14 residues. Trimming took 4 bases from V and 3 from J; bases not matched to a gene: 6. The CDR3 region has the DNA TGTGCCAGCAGTTCAGCGGGACCGAACTACGAGCAGTACGTC. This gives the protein CASSSAGPNYEQYV.

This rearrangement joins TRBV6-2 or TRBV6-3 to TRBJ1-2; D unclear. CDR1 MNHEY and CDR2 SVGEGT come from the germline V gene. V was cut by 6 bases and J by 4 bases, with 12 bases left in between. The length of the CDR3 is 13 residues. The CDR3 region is CASRISVGYGYTF. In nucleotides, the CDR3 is TGTGCCAGCAGAATATCCGTGGGCTATGGCTACACCTTC.

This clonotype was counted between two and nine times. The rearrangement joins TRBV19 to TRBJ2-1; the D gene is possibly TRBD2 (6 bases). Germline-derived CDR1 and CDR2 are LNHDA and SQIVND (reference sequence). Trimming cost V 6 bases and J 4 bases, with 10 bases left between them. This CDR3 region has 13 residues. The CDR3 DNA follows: TGTGCCAGTAGGGCGGAGGGGTACAATGAGCAGTTCTTC. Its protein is CASRAEGYNEQFF.

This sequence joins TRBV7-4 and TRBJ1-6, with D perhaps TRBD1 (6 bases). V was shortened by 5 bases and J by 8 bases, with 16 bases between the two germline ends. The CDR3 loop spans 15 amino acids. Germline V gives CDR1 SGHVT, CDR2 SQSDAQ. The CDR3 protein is CASSPGRGAHSPLHF. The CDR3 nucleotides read TGTGCCAGCAGCCCCGGTAGGGGGGCTCATTCACCCCTCCACTTT.